This T cell receptor beta chain was sequenced during a study of blood T cell repertoires in COVID-19. About the study: Some COVID-19 samples were acute and others convalescent; all came from the United States, Italy and Spain. PBMCs, B-cell-depleted T cells, or T cells provided the cDNA or gDNA that made up the material.

The ends were cut back, 1 base at V and 3 bases at J, with 9 bases in the middle. This CDR3 has 15 amino acids. Germline V CDR1 and CDR2: KGHSH, LQKENI. As processed by the authors: Reference gene primers were amplified, and this amplification served to estimate nucleated cell counts. Here immunoSEQ multiplex PCR was the method, and the copy in TCRdb shows in-frame clones only, minus some. The V and J calls and the clone size are those of that table, but D and trimming were determined from the DNA. The table shows 37,000 or so clones, with 85% to 90% occurring only once. The source is a man between 65 and 85 years old with acute or convalescent COVID-19. The chain is built from TRBV18 and TRBJ2-2; the D gene is possibly TRBD1 (5 bases). Sequenced input: peripheral blood. The CDR3 nucleotides read TGTGCCAGCTCACCACGGGGCACTGACACCGGGGAGCTGTTTTTT. Translated: CASSPRGTDTGELFF.